This TCR beta chain was identified in a study of regulatory T cells in long-lasting Graves disease. Study-wide context: Prior antithyroid drug treatment in newly diagnosed Graves' patients lasted under 3 months. General observations from the study: Whereas 1,000 or so public clonotypes were shared by new patients, persistent patients shared more, at roughly 2,500.

TCR beta libraries were built with iRepertoire HTBI primers and Arm-PCR of CDR3 regions. TCRdb re-called the multiplex PCR reads through MiXCR, storing one row per CDR3 protein. Counted here are roughly 560,000 distinct CDR3 sequences, more than 10% occurring once; the ten biggest clones make up about 8.9%. This CDR3 contains 13 residues. The germline V gene has CDR1 SEHNR and CDR2 FQNEAQ (reference sequence). V gave up 1 base and J gave up 3 bases, with 7 bases separating them. This clonotype was detected ten times or more. Antigen: not known. Time point here: newly diagnosed GD, antithyroid drugs for less than 3 months. TCR sequences were obtained from RNA taken from PBMCs. The same data also went into a second study, on T cells in Graves' hyperthyroidism and ophthalmopathy. From that study: Newly diagnosed hyperthyroidism, duration under 2 months, in patients aged 18 to 65. With the HTBI primer set, the TCR CDR3 went through a first round of RT-PCR.

The sequencing here drew on peripheral blood mononuclear cells (PBMCs), taken at new diagnosis, from a patient treated with antithyroid drugs. This chain joins TRBV7-9 and TRBJ2-7; D not certain. The sequence was collected from a woman between 25 and 40 years old with Graves disease. The CDR3: CASSLDHRYEQYF. The CDR3 DNA reads as TGTGCCAGCAGCTTAGACCACCGCTACGAGCAGTACTTC.